This T cell receptor beta chain was profiled in a study of T-cell reconstitution after alpha-beta-depleted transplantation in children (dated by TCRdb to about 2016). General notes on the study: T-cell immune reconstitution after TCRalphabeta/CD19-depleted allogeneic hematopoietic cell transplantation in children was quantitatively tracked in the study by means of TCR repertoire profiling. Overall study outcomes, separate from this receptor: Hyperexpanded clone frequencies declined over subsequent months; after one year, T-cell counts and TCRbeta diversity were mostly attributed to newly produced T cells. The apparently early recovery of alphabetaT-cell counts about two months after transplant reportedly depended on only several hundred rapidly expanded clones that came from non-depleted graft cells. In some patients, the high TCRbeta diversity seen at day 60 was put down to recipient T cells and intrathymic progenitors that had survived conditioning.

The library came from PCR. The run used an Illumina HiSeq 2500. TCR library preparation used molecular barcoding, with unique molecular identifiers applied to normalize quantification of the TCRbeta repertoire. The raw public data were reprocessed by TCRdb itself: fastp quality trimming at Q25, MiXCR clonotype calling, in-frame beta chains only. Rows merge per CDR3 protein into single entries with the most common DNA and genes. This sample is represented by fewer than 550,000 distinct CDR3 sequences; about 10% of them were singletons. The leading ten clones occupy around 2% of the sample. This clonotype was seen at least ten times. Its cognate antigen has yet to be identified. No qualities accompany the bases; no much larger clone lies one base away. The treatment or condition label of this sample denotes: allogeneic hematopoietic cell transplantation with graft depleted of TCRalphabeta T cells and CD19 B cells. Transplant recipients were children who received TCRalphabeta/CD19-depleted allogeneic hematopoietic cell grafts.

In the germline V gene, CDR1 corresponds to SGDLS and CDR2 to YYNGEE. Trimming accounts for 0 bases at V and 7 bases at J, while the number of junction bases matched to no gene is 12. Measured from the cysteine to the phenylalanine, the CDR3 is 17 residues long. Left in the record is the CDR3 DNA by itself, 51 bases read in frame from the first base. The TCR originated in a child under 10 years old with inherited bone marrow failure, due to receive a stem cell transplant. The sample was PBMCs, taken before TCRalphabeta/CD19-depleted stem cell transplant. The sequence links TRBV9 to TRBJ2-4; 8 middle bases align to TRBD2. The CDR3 protein: CASSVGEAGGRANIQYF. The nucleotide sequence is given as TGTGCCAGCAGCGTAGGAGAGGCGGGAGGTAGAGCGAACATTCAGTACTTC.